This T cell receptor (beta chain) was documented in a study of blood T cell repertoires in COVID-19. Whole-study context: Some COVID-19 samples were acute and others convalescent; all came from the United States, Italy and Spain. The cDNA or gDNA used as material had been derived from T cells, B-cell-depleted T cells, or PBMCs.

This CDR3 has 16 amino acids. V was clipped by 5 bases and J by 4 bases, with 20 bases between them. Germline V lookup: CDR1 SGHTA, CDR2 FQGNSA. Authors' analysis steps: Amplification with reference gene primers provided the estimates of nucleated cell counts. Sequencing used immunoSEQ multiplex PCR; TCRdb keeps in-frame clones, though not all of them. Clonal size and the V and J genes are those of that table, whereas D and trimming came from the DNA. The repertoire has 410,000 or so clones, about nine tenths of them found once; the top ten carry roughly 1.6%. Those enrolled in Seattle joined during active infection and were followed longitudinally afterward.

The TCR was taken from a woman aged 40 to 55 with COVID-19, enrolled during active disease. This chain uses TRBV7-2 with TRBJ1-1; D is undetermined. The sample was peripheral blood. Here the CDR3 reads CASSNRRKGLSTEAFF. CDR3 nucleotide sequence: TGTGCCAGCAGCAATCGGAGGAAGGGTCTGAGCACTGAAGCTTTCTTT.